The 21 T cell receptor beta chains below come from one sample, sequenced in a study of radiotherapy plus CTLA-4 blockade in lung cancer. Some clones are missing from TCRdb's copy, which holds only in-frame ones; the method was immunoSEQ multiplex PCR. Counted here are over 85,000 clones, about four fifths occurring once; the ten biggest clones make up 2.8%. Sequencing was performed on peripheral blood, taken from a patient treated with radiotherapy plus ipilimumab. Receptor source: a human donor with non-small cell lung cancer who had a partial response to radiotherapy plus ipilimumab. Some clones in this sample may be carry-over from other donors' samples.

The V and J genes are TRBV5-4 and TRBJ1-6; D gene ambiguous. Per germline, CDR1 SGHNT and CDR2 YYREEE (reference sequence). This CDR3 contains 14 residues. Deletions cut 4 bases from V and 5 bases from J, with 10 bases between. For the CDR3, the DNA is TGTGCCAGCAGCCAATCACATGATAATTCACCCCTCCACTTT. Translation: CASSQSHDNSPLHF.

The genes are TRBV27 and TRBJ1-6; maybe TRBD1 (5 bases). The CDR3 has 14 residues. V lost 5 bases and J 10 bases, leaving 15 bases between the germline ends. Germline values: CDR1 MNHEY, CDR2 SMNVEV (reference sequence). CDR3 sequence (DNA): TGTGCCAGCAGTCCTTCTGGGGGGAACTCACCCCTCCACTTT. The encoded protein is CASSPSGGNSPLHF.

The chain uses TRBV2 and TRBJ2-3; 9 bases agree with TRBD2. J lost 5 bases, V lost 2 bases, and 11 bases had no gene match. The germline V gene has CDR1 SNHLY and CDR2 FYNNEI. The CDR3 loop spans 17 amino acids. The CDR3 sequence: CASSEWLSGGTVDTQYF. CDR3 sequence (DNA): TGTGCCAGCAGTGAATGGCTAAGCGGGGGGACCGTAGATACGCAGTATTTT.

At least ten counts were recorded for this clone. This chain uses TRBV18 with TRBJ1-1; 8 bases fit TRBD1. V was pared by 5 bases and J by 2 bases, with 4 bases of the junction left unmatched. The CDR3 runs 14 residues. CDR1 KGHSH and CDR2 LQKENI come from the germline V gene. In DNA, the CDR3 is TGTGCCAGCTCATCGGGACAGGCCAACACTGAAGCTTTCTTT. The encoded protein is CASSSGQANTEAFF.

This chain links TRBV7-9 with TRBJ2-5; D is possibly TRBD2 (6 bases). CDR1 and CDR2 from the germline V gene are SEHNR and FQNEAQ (reference sequence). Trimming pared 5 bases from V and 7 bases from J, leaving 17 bases between. This CDR3 contains 14 residues. This CDR3 is CASSPRGELWTQYF. The CDR3 DNA reads TGTGCCAGCAGCCCGCGGGGCGAACTGTGGACCCAGTACTTC. Combining the CDR3 with reference TRBV7-9 and TRBJ2-5 gives the whole variable domain DTGVSQNPRHKITKRGQNVTFRCDPISEHNRLYWYRQTLGQGPEFLTYFQNEAQLEKSRLLSDRFSAERPKGSFSTLEIQRTEQGDSAMYLCASSPRGELWTQYFGPGTRLLVL.

This chain uses TRBV4-1 with TRBJ2-3; TRBD1 is a possible D gene (6 bases). V gave up 3 bases and J gave up 2 bases, with 12 bases separating them. Per germline, CDR1 MGHRA and CDR2 YSYEKL. The CDR3 is 15 residues long. The CDR3 DNA sequence: TGCGCCAGCAGCCAGGGCACAGGGAACACAGATACGCAGTATTTT. Translation: CASSQGTGNTDTQYF.

The chain recombines TRBV28 with TRBJ2-2; 7 bases match TRBD2. Germline CDR1 reads MDHEN; CDR2 reads SYDVKM. The CDR3 extends over 13 amino acids. Losses at the gene ends were 6 bases for V and 4 bases for J; bases not matched to a gene: 2. The CDR3 DNA is TGTGCCAGCAGCTGGGGGGGCACCGGGGAGCTGTTTTTT. Its protein product is CASSWGGTGELFF.

This clone showed up just a few times. The chain has TRBV10-3 and TRBJ1-5, with D possibly TRBD1 on 6 matching bases. The CDR3 is 17 residues long. Trimming pared 1 base from V and 1 base from J, leaving 14 bases between. In germline, CDR1 is ENHRY, CDR2 SYGVKD. The DNA of the CDR3 is TGTGCCATCAGTGAGTTCGTGGGGGCTAGGAGCAATCAGCCCCAGCATTTT. Protein: CAISEFVGARSNQPQHF.

The chain recombines TRBV5-8 with TRBJ2-5; 7 bases are shared with TRBD2. Trimming took 3 bases from V and 9 from J; bases not matched to a gene: 8. Germline loops: CDR1 SGHTS, CDR2 YDEGEE. The CDR3 runs to 13 residues. The CDR3 loop reads CASSSWGGSAQYF. The CDR3 DNA is TGTGCCAGCAGCTCCTGGGGGGGGTCTGCCCAGTACTTC.

The chain links TRBV11-2 to TRBJ2-2; 9 nucleotides match TRBD1. The CDR3 consists of 16 residues. The ends lost 5 bases at V and 6 bases at J; junction bases unmatched: 10. Per germline, CDR1 SGHAT and CDR2 FQNNGV. The CDR3 protein is CASSRSTGGAAGELFF. CDR3 in DNA: TGTGCCAGCAGCCGCTCCACAGGGGGCGCCGCCGGGGAGCTGTTTTTT.

The chain links TRBV6-4 to TRBJ1-6, with D possibly being TRBD1 (5 bases). V lost 5 bases to trimming and J lost 6 bases, with 14 bases between them. CDR1 and CDR2 (germline): MRHNA, SNTAGT. The length of the CDR3 is 15 residues. The CDR3 DNA reads TGTGCCAGCAGTCTCGAAGGGGTTGGTAATTCACCCCTCCACTTT. Its protein product is CASSLEGVGNSPLHF.

The J gene is TRBJ2-5, the V gene TRBV28; tentatively, D is TRBD1 (6 bases). Germline CDR1 MDHEN, CDR2 SYDVKM. Trimming left V 4 bases short and J 7 bases short, with 31 bases between. The CDR3 is made up of 19 amino acids. The CDR3 here is CASSSWTPTGTSLRGTQYF. CDR3 coding DNA: TGTGCCAGCAGTTCTTGGACTCCCACCGGGACATCCTTAAGGGGGACCCAGTACTTC.

The chain combines TRBV7-7 with TRBJ2-1; D remains ambiguous. Trimming pared 3 bases from V and 10 bases from J, leaving 13 bases between. The CDR3 spans 13 residues. The germline CDR1 and CDR2 sequences are SSHAT and FNYEAQ (reference sequence). The CDR3 DNA reads as TGTGCCAGCAGCTTTAACCAGGCGCAGGAGCAGTTCTTC. This translates into CASSFNQAQEQFF. The full variable domain, completed using reference TRBV7-7 and TRBJ2-1, is GAGVSQSPRYKVTKRGQDVTLRCDPISSHATLYWYQQALGQGPEFLTYFNYEAQPDKSGLPSDRFSAERPEGSISTLTIQRTEQRDSAMYRCASSFNQAQEQFFGPGTRLTVL.

The chain is built from TRBV29-1 and TRBJ1-2; 9 bases are shared with TRBD1. Per germline, CDR1 SQVTM and CDR2 ANQGSEA. CDR3 size: 15 residues. The V gene end was trimmed by 7 bases and the J gene end by 6 bases; junction bases not matched to a gene: 15. CDR3: CSARPGTGSGDGYTF. The CDR3, as DNA: TGCAGCGCCCGTCCTGGGACAGGGTCGGGCGATGGCTACACCTTC.

The chain joins TRBV6-5 to TRBJ1-2; no definite D call. Per the germline V gene, CDR1 is MNHEY and CDR2 is SVGAGI. CDR3 length: 14 amino acids. V was cut by 7 bases and J by 7 bases, with 19 bases left in between. CDR3 coding DNA: TGTGCCAGCAACCTAGATGGCCGGCGGGGTGGCTACACCTTC. It translates to CASNLDGRRGGYTF.

The V gene is TRBV12-5, the J gene TRBJ1-1, with 7 bases matching TRBD1. Germline V lookup: CDR1 LGHNT, CDR2 FRNRAP. V trimming: 6 bases; J trimming: 6 bases; junction bases outside the gene matches: 7. The CDR3 runs to 13 residues. Here the CDR3 reads CASGDRDFSEAFF. CDR3 nucleotides: TGTGCTAGTGGCGACAGGGACTTTTCTGAAGCTTTCTTT.

The sample holds a few counts of this clone. CDR3 bases: TGTGCCAGCAGCGTAGGCGGCGGGCCGCGTGATACGCAGTATTTT. Protein sequence: CASSVGGGPRDTQYF. The genes are TRBV9 and TRBJ2-3, with a possible D match to TRBD2 (5 bases). CDR1 SGDLS and CDR2 YYNGEE come from the germline V gene. CDR3 length: 15 amino acids. V dropped 0 bases and J dropped 6 bases, with 14 bases sitting between them.

This chain connects TRBV19 to TRBJ2-1, with TRBD2 matching over 12 bases. CDR1 and CDR2 (germline): LNHDA, SQIVND (reference sequence). The CDR3 runs 15 residues. V trimming: 3 bases; J trimming: 6 bases; junction bases outside the gene matches: 3. The CDR3 coding sequence is TGTGCCAGTAGTATGAGGACTAGCGGGACCAATGAGCAGTTCTTC. It yields the protein CASSMRTSGTNEQFF.

The chain uses TRBV6-5 and TRBJ2-5; 7 bases agree with TRBD2. The J call is in doubt because the DNA end fits TRBJ2-7 better. The CDR3 sequence is 12 residues long. Per germline, CDR1 MNHEY and CDR2 SVGAGI. CDR3 loop: CASSGGSYEQYF. In DNA form, the CDR3 reads TGTGCCAGCAGTGGCGGGAGTTACGAGCAGTACTTC.

The rearrangement joins TRBV6-1 to TRBJ2-5; tentative D call: TRBD1 (6 bases). Germline V gives CDR1 MNHNS, CDR2 SASEGT. This CDR3 has 14 residues. The V and J ends lost 0 bases and 7 bases respectively, with 12 bases between them. The CDR3 here is CASSEAPGEATQYF. The CDR3 region has the DNA TGTGCCAGCAGTGAAGCTCCAGGGGAAGCGACCCAGTACTTC.

V is TRBV11-3 and J is TRBJ1-1; no definite D call. Germline CDR1 and CDR2: SGHNT and YENEEA. V shed 8 bases and J shed 1 base, with 11 bases lying between them. CDR3 size: 13 residues. Written as DNA, the CDR3 is TGTGCCAGCTCCCAAACCAGGAACACTGAAGCTTTCTTT. Translation gives CASSQTRNTEAFF.